The 24 T cell receptor beta chains reported below all come from one sample, sequenced in a study of T-cell reconstitution after alpha-beta-depleted transplantation in children. Unique molecular identifiers were incorporated when the TCRbeta library was constructed. TCRdb passed the PCR reads through MiXCR, listing each CDR3 protein once. The table has about half a million distinct CDR3 sequences, around 12% seen once; the top ten hold about 6%. Sequenced here: PBMCs from the stem cell graft donor, sampled from the stem cell graft. These receptors all stem from a human donor who donated a stem cell graft to a child with combined immunodeficiency.

This clonotype was picked up many times. V usage is TRBV30 and J usage is TRBJ2-3; D is possibly TRBD2 (5 bases). The germline V gene has CDR1 GTSNPN and CDR2 SVGIG (reference sequence). V lost 3 bases and J lost 1, with 8 bases in between. The CDR3 is 13 amino acids. CDR3 amino acids: CAWRRAGTDTQYF. CDR3 bases: TGTGCCTGGAGGAGAGCGGGCACAGATACGCAGTATTTT.

This clonotype was seen at least ten times. V usage is TRBV6-5 and J usage is TRBJ1-6; no reliable D call. The CDR3 extends over 12 amino acids. V gave up 1 base and J gave up 7 bases, with 2 bases separating them. CDR1 and CDR2 from the germline V gene are MNHEY and SVGAGI. The CDR3 loop reads CASSYLNSPLHF. CDR3 DNA: TGTGCCAGCAGTTACTTAAATTCACCCCTCCACTTT.

This clonotype was counted at least ten times. This chain links TRBV12-3 or TRBV12-4 with TRBJ2-1; the D gene is possibly TRBD2 (5 bases). V lost 1 base and J 7 bases, leaving 11 bases between the germline ends. The CDR3 loop spans 14 amino acids. The CDR3 loop is CASSLGQTGNEQFF. The CDR3 DNA reads TGTGCCAGCAGTTTAGGGCAGACGGGAAATGAGCAGTTCTTC.

This clonotype was picked up a small number of times. The chain is built from TRBV18 and TRBJ2-7; 7 bases fit TRBD2. The V segment lost 0 bases and the J segment 0 bases; nucleotides outside the gene matches: 5. Germline loops: CDR1 KGHSH, CDR2 LQKENI. CDR3 length: 16 residues. CDR3 residues: CASSPPPLAPSYEQYF. Here the CDR3 DNA reads TGTGCCAGCTCACCACCTCCACTAGCGCCCTCCTACGAGCAGTACTTC.

The gene calls are TRBV12-3 or TRBV12-4 and TRBJ1-3; TRBD1 might be the D (6 bases). The ends were cut back, 6 bases at V and 3 bases at J, with 15 bases in the middle. This CDR3 spans 15 amino acids. The CDR3 region has the DNA TGTGCCAGCAGCAGGACAGTTAATGGTGGAAACACCATATATTTT. As protein: CASSRTVNGGNTIYF.

In its sample, this clonotype was seen many times. The chain employs TRBV3-1 and TRBJ2-7, with D possibly being TRBD1 (5 bases). Between the trimmed V and J ends, which lost 5 bases and 4 bases, there was a span of 15 bases. Germline V CDR1 and CDR2: LGHDT, YNNKEL (reference sequence). This CDR3 has 14 amino acids. The CDR3 bases are TGTGCCAGCAGCTTCGGGCAGGGCAGGTACGAGCAGTACTTC. This encodes CASSFGQGRYEQYF.

CDR3 region: CASRPTGGGTEAFF. The DNA of the CDR3 is TGTGCCAGCAGACCAACAGGGGGCGGAACTGAAGCTTTCTTT. The chain has TRBV12-3 or TRBV12-4 and TRBJ1-1, with 9 bases matching TRBD1. The V and J ends lost 6 bases and 5 bases, in that order; junction bases with no gene match: 7. This CDR3 spans 14 amino acids.

This clonotype has at least ten counts. The chain joins TRBV7-2 to TRBJ2-1, with TRBD2 identical over 10 bases. From germline, CDR1 is SGHTA and CDR2 FQGNSA. V was pared by 4 bases and J by 7 bases, with 1 base of the junction left unmatched. The CDR3 totals 13 residues. In nucleotides, the CDR3 is TGTGCCAGCAGCTATAGCGGGAGGAATGAGCAGTTCTTC. This encodes CASSYSGRNEQFF.

The chain combines TRBV6-1 with TRBJ2-7; D is ambiguous. In germline, CDR1 is MNHNS, CDR2 SASEGT. CDR3 length: 17 amino acids. Trimming stripped 0 bases from V and 2 bases from J, with 17 bases between. CDR3 amino acids: CASSEAVGWSETYEQYF. The CDR3, as DNA: TGTGCCAGCAGTGAAGCGGTAGGGTGGAGCGAAACCTACGAGCAGTACTTC.

There are a few counts of this clonotype. This chain links TRBV6-2 or TRBV6-3 with TRBJ2-7, with 7 bases aligning to TRBD2. The CDR3 is 14 residues long. Germline V lookup: CDR1 MNHEY, CDR2 SVGEGT. J gave up 3 bases and V 2 bases, and 4 bases lay outside the gene matches. DNA for the CDR3: TGTGCCAGCAGTTACGCGGGGGATAACTACGAGCAGTACTTC. It codes for CASSYAGDNYEQYF.

This clonotype was recorded many times. This rearrangement joins TRBV4-3 to TRBJ2-7; D uncertain. V lost 0 bases and J 4 bases, leaving 10 bases between the germline ends. The germline gives CDR1 LGHNA, CDR2 YSLEER. The CDR3 covers 14 residues. In nucleotides, the CDR3 is TGCGCCAGCAGCCAAGAATCCAGTAGTTACGAGCAGTACTTC. Translation: CASSQESSSYEQYF.

This rearrangement joins TRBV5-6 to TRBJ2-1; possible D gene TRBD2, 5 bases. Germline V gene sequence: CDR1 SGHDT, CDR2 YYEEEE. V was cut by 2 bases and J by 1 base, with 7 bases left in between. There are 14 residues in the CDR3. The CDR3 DNA is TGTGCCAGCAGCTTTGGACTTTCCTACAATGAGCAGTTCTTC. Its protein is CASSFGLSYNEQFF.

In this sample, this clonotype turned up a few times. J is TRBJ2-7 and V is TRBV7-9; a weak D match, TRBD1 (6 bases). This CDR3 comprises 13 residues. V was clipped by 5 bases and J by 3 bases, with 11 bases between them. The germline gives CDR1 SEHNR, CDR2 FQNEAQ (reference sequence). CDR3 sequence reads: CASSPVQGYEQYF. The CDR3, as DNA: TGTGCCAGCAGCCCCGTACAGGGCTACGAGCAGTACTTC.

This clonotype has at least ten counts. The chain joins TRBV12-3 or TRBV12-4 to TRBJ2-3; 7 positions agree with TRBD2. Trimming removed 5 bases from V and 3 bases from J; junction bases left unmatched: 8. The CDR3 totals 15 residues. CDR3 sequence: CASSLGTTLTDTQYF. DNA of the CDR3: TGTGCCAGCAGTCTCGGGACTACCCTAACAGATACGCAGTATTTT.

In its sample, this clonotype was seen many times. The chain uses TRBV12-3 or TRBV12-4 and TRBJ1-6; D gene uncertain. The CDR3 extends over 15 amino acids. Trimming left V 6 bases short and J 0 bases short, with 9 bases between. The CDR3 protein is CASRDFRSYNSPLHF. The CDR3, as DNA: TGTGCCAGCAGGGACTTTCGCTCCTATAATTCACCCCTCCACTTT.

This clonotype has a handful of counts. The CDR3 loop reads CSATGPKNIQYF. As DNA, the CDR3 is TGCAGTGCTACCGGGCCCAAAAACATTCAGTACTTC. The rearrangement uses TRBV20-1 and TRBJ2-4; D is unclear. The CDR3 sequence is 12 residues long. The V gene lost 4 bases and the J gene lost 2 bases, with 6 bases spanning the gap. Per germline, CDR1 DFQATT and CDR2 SNEGSKA (reference sequence).

The chain links TRBV7-2 to TRBJ1-3; TRBD1 matches at 7 bases. J lost 1 base, V lost 0 bases, and 3 bases had no gene match. The CDR3 loop spans 16 amino acids. CDR1 is SGHTA, CDR2 FQGNSA, per germline. DNA of the CDR3: TGTGCCAGCAGCTTAGCCGGGACAGCGTCTGGAAACACCATATATTTT. Translation gives CASSLAGTASGNTIYF.

This clonotype was observed at least ten times. The chain couples TRBV9 to TRBJ2-3; tentatively, D is TRBD1 (5 bases). V lost 3 bases, J lost 0 bases, and 11 bases lay in between. The germline CDR1 and CDR2 sequences are SGDLS and YYNGEE. The CDR3 runs 15 residues. CDR3 loop: CASSASGISTDTQYF. In nucleotides, the CDR3 is TGTGCCAGCAGCGCCTCAGGGATTAGCACAGATACGCAGTATTTT.

The sample holds a few counts of this clonotype. The rearrangement links TRBV5-1 to TRBJ1-5, with TRBD1 matching over 8 bases. Germline CDR1 reads SGHRS; CDR2 reads YFSETQ. The CDR3 loop spans 13 amino acids. J lost 6 bases, V lost 5 bases, and 4 bases had no gene match. Written as DNA, the CDR3 is TGCGCCAGCAGTAGTACAGGGGGTCAGCCCCAGCATTTT. Its protein product is CASSSTGGQPQHF.

This clonotype was seen ten or more times. The chain employs TRBV29-1 and TRBJ2-3; 10 bases align to TRBD2. The V gene end was trimmed by 2 bases and the J gene end by 4 bases; junction bases not matched to a gene: 6. The CDR3 totals 15 residues. Germline CDR1 is SQVTM and CDR2 is ANQGSEA. CDR3 sequence (DNA): TGCAGCGTTGAACTCCTAGCGGGAGCCCCAGATACGCAGTATTTT. Protein sequence: CSVELLAGAPDTQYF.

The chain joins TRBV27 to TRBJ1-2; D is perhaps TRBD1 (6 bases). Germline V CDR1 and CDR2: MNHEY, SMNVEV (reference sequence). The CDR3 is 13 residues long. Trimming shortened V by 11 bases and J by 6 bases, and 19 bases separated the two germline ends. The CDR3 sequence: CAAGQGSWDGYTF. Written as DNA, the CDR3 is TGTGCCGCCGGCCAGGGGAGTTGGGATGGCTACACCTTC.

V gene TRBV6-5 combines with J gene TRBJ1-1; D unresolved. Germline CDR1 MNHEY, CDR2 SVGAGI. CDR3 length equals 12 residues. V was cut by 5 bases and J by 8 bases, with 12 bases left in between. The CDR3 region is CASSPISGEAFF. The CDR3 DNA follows: TGTGCCAGCAGTCCGATCTCGGGCGAAGCTTTCTTT.

The chain employs TRBV7-2 and TRBJ1-4, with 7 bases that match TRBD1. The germline V gene has CDR1 SGHTA and CDR2 FQGNSA. The CDR3 covers 14 residues. The J segment lost 11 bases and the V segment lost 1 base, leaving 7 bases of the junction unmatched. The CDR3 sequence is CASSLEEGQTKLFF. The CDR3 region has the DNA TGTGCCAGCAGCTTAGAAGAGGGACAGACTAAACTGTTTTTT.

Only one count was recorded for this clonotype. The chain has TRBV4-3 and TRBJ2-1, with 10 bases matching TRBD2. V lost 0 bases and J lost 14; bases outside the gene matches: 4. The CDR3 has 13 residues. Germline lookup yields CDR1 LGHNA and CDR2 YSLEER. For the CDR3, the DNA is TGCGCCAGCAGCCAAGAAAGGACTAGCGGAAAGTTCTTC. Amino acids: CASSQERTSGKFF.